Included here is one T cell receptor beta chain sequence, with context. This clone showed up just once. Its target antigen remains unknown. No quality values exist for individual bases; no much larger clone is one base distant. The sample belongs to a study of cytomegalovirus exposure and HLA in healthy donors (dated by TCRdb to between 2016 and 2019). Background for the entire study: According to an earlier analysis of 587 of the donors, some 180 million T cells yielded roughly 110 million unique TCR beta sequences and around 280 Gb of sequence data. An early release that covered some 640 HLA-typed donors contained approximately 320 gigabases of sequencing data and 85 million to 100 million unique TCR sequences. Of the 300 to 500 genotyped donors, 65% to 90% were placed in the genetic ancestry cluster associated with self-reported Caucasian donors. The study was designed to test whether signatures of past pathogen exposure could be identified by cataloging public T cell receptors. The study used immunosequencing to profile the T cell repertoires of approximately 630 subjects and linked those repertoires to cytomegalovirus serostatus. Along with the approximately 650-subject first cohort, a separate validation cohort of over 90 different subjects was used. To predict cytomegalovirus infection status, the study combined high-throughput TCR immunosequencing, statistical association of individual TCRs with disease status, and machine learning. In a later analysis, previously published TCR beta repertoires from fewer than 750 donors were re-analyzed and high-resolution HLA genotyping was added so that TCR occurrence patterns could be studied. Rather than using new phenotypic data, the later analysis identified candidate immune exposures from TCR beta sequences and from how often those sequences occurred across donors. An earlier analysis of 587 of the donors used high-throughput TCR beta sequencing to judge whether each TCR beta V gene segment behaved as functional or pseudogenic. Alongside the repertoire data, information on donor age, sex, ethnicity and CMV serostatus was compiled. Genome-wide SNP genotypes for about 65% of the 666 donors were used in a later genetic analysis, which treated that subset as a discovery cohort. All discovery cohort repertoires had been generated using a single sequencing platform. HLA typing covered class I and class II loci at four-digit resolution. The number of donors typed differed by locus, with about 629-640 for A, B, C, DRB1 and DQB1, more than 500 for DQA1, approximately 570 for DPA1, and some 450 for DPB1. Five DR-DQ haplotypes were treated as single units for association and clustering because of strong linkage in the cohort. On average, 235,054 unique TCR beta nucleotide sequences were sequenced per donor among several hundred genotyped donors of the cohort, with roughly 20% of those sequences being non-productive.

Receptors were amplified or captured by the immunoSEQ multiplex PCR assay. For the multiplex PCR, a mixture combining 60 forward primers for TCR Vbeta segments and 13 reverse primers for TCR Jbeta segments was used. A multiplex PCR assay on genomic DNA amplified the CDR3 region of rearranged TCR beta genes. Amplified TCR beta libraries were sequenced as 87-base-pair reads on the Illumina HiSeq System. As for the original processing: A later analysis tallied roughly 78 million unique TCR beta chains across the 666 repertoires, and around 10 million of those chains were shared by two or more donors. A nearest-neighbor algorithm error-corrected the raw reads and collapsed the reads into unique sequences, merging closely related sequences to remove PCR and sequencing errors. CDR3 sequences were aligned to IMGT reference sequences to assign V, D and J gene segments. Each retained sequence needed at least a six-nucleotide match to both a V gene segment and a J gene segment. A rearrangement was called productive if the CDR3 had no stop codons and remained in frame with V and J, and every other rearrangement was called non-productive. CDR3 was defined by IMGT convention, running from the second conserved V-encoded cysteine to the conserved J-encoded phenylalanine. The earlier analysis of roughly 590 of the donors excluded any sequence lacking an unambiguous match to a single V gene segment. An earlier analysis of fewer than 650 of the donors classified V segments as functional when productive rearrangements were above 56.7% and as segregating when the standard deviation between donors was above 5%. To diagnose cytomegalovirus status from the catalog of TCR beta chain sequences, a statistical classification framework was built. V and J gene assignment, in a later analysis, came from comparing TCR nucleotide sequences with IMGT/GENE-DB human TR gene sequences. In a later analysis, CDR3 sequences and most-parsimonious VDJ recombination scenarios were assigned using the TCRdist pipeline. In a later analysis, every TCR beta chain was defined by the combination of its CDR3 amino acid sequence and its V-gene family, and reads without a unique V-gene family were dropped. As a way to deal with suspected cross-contamination and a sequencing artifact, a later analysis dropped hundreds of nucleotide sequences that were highly shared and had low generation probability. In a later analysis, a clonal expansion index was calculated for each public chain from normalized within-repertoire ranks of inferred template counts. Generation probabilities in a later analysis came from a VDJ recombination model fitted to out-of-frame rearrangements, and those results were checked against IGoR. In a later analysis, TCR-TCR, TCR-HLA and TCR-CMV co-occurrence was scored with hypergeometric tests, and a repertoire-size bias correction was applied to TCR pairs. A later analysis estimated false discovery rates by permuting HLA or CMV assignments 20 times. In a later analysis, co-occurring TCRs were grouped using DBSCAN, and TCRdist sequence similarity was added for clustering within HLA-allele-positive subsets. Repertoires with fewer than 30,000 or more than 120,000 public chains, plus five repertoires with anomalous nucleotide sharing, were excluded from co-occurrence clustering. TCRdb took this table from immuneACCESS and kept in-frame rearrangements with V and J called. Such tables lack part of the clones; where checked against another copy, unresolved V genes explain under half of the gap, and the rest is unexplained. The V and J calls and clone size are taken from that table; D and trimming were inferred from the DNA. Within this sample are 100,000 or so clones, with 65% to 85% of them counted one time only. The leading ten clones occupy under 2.5% of the sample.

What the study reported, not specific to this receptor: It was suggested by the authors that the approach could potentially be generalized to other disease states and immunological phenotypes. Assigning TCR associations to individual alleles was difficult when HLA alleles, especially DR and DQ, strongly co-occurred. Across donors, most TCR sequences were observed very rarely, whereas some public TCRs were present in many individuals. The study listed 150 to 200 TCR beta chains as associated with cytomegalovirus. V-gene and J-gene trimming of TCR beta chains was associated with a missense DCLRE1C variant in a later genetic analysis, and the association was replicated in an independent cohort. Immune exposure information for the cohort was limited to CMV serostatus. This cohort had only TCR beta chains sequenced, and the lack of alpha or paired-chain data limited which features could be detected. In a later analysis, some 18,000 TCR beta sequences were associated with specific HLA alleles at a false discovery rate of 0.05. In a later analysis, TCR association rates were found to vary across HLA loci, with the most associated TCRs seen for DRB1 alleles and the fewest for HLA-C alleles. Because HLA typing was unavailable for some donors at each locus, only the typed subset was used in association tests. Roughly uniform sequencing depth across donors was assumed in presence/absence analyses, although this assumption may not hold. A further reported finding was that TCR beta sequences accurately predicted the HLA-A and HLA-B alleles for most subjects in the first cohort. Broadly in line with IMGT annotations, most TCR beta V segments showed up in productive rearrangements about 87% or about 30% of the time in an earlier analysis of under 700 of the donors. According to a later analysis, most CMV-associated TCR beta chains appeared to be HLA-restricted, and the HLA associations seemed to be driven largely by CMV exposure. In both the original and validation cohorts, the classifier was reported to diagnose cytomegalovirus status with high specificity and sensitivity. In a later analysis, HLA-associated TCR beta chains showed more clonal expansion and lower generation probabilities than non-associated chains that were equally common. A few of the identified cytomegalovirus-associated TCR beta chains were confirmed in vitro to be specific for cytomegalovirus antigens. Because counts were too low, some 17 rarely observed V segments, including chromosome 9 orphons, were left out of the earlier analysis of a few hundred of the donors. In a later genetic analysis, fewer N-insertions in productive TCRs were reported among donors in an Asian-associated ancestry cluster than the roughly 670-donor mean. Correlated functional status among segregating V segments might be attributable to linkage disequilibrium, but an unknown experimental factor could not be ruled out. A cluster of highly shared sequence variants was judged likely to be a technical artifact of the sequencing pipeline. In a later analysis, several top co-occurrence clusters were reported to appear linked to parvovirus B19, influenza, CMV and Epstein-Barr virus.

The cohort comprised around 690 healthy bone marrow donors. All cohort members were sampled while nominally healthy, although unrecorded immune exposures were likely present. The donor tested CMV seronegative, placing the donor among the approximately 360 seronegative members of the cohort. Every donor gave a peripheral blood sample, and the peripheral blood mononuclear cells from that sample were used for TCR beta sequencing. The Qiagen DNeasy Blood Extraction Kit was used to extract genomic DNA from the blood cell samples. The source of this sequence is a man between 18 and 29 years old in good health and CMV-seronegative. Input material: PBMCs.

This receptor carries the CDR3 CASGTWGDTQYF. The base sequence is TGTGCCAGCGGGACTTGGGGGGATACGCAGTATTTT. Recombination joined TRBV2 with TRBJ2-3; the D region possibly corresponds to TRBD2 (6 bases align). The V and J ends are trimmed by 8 bases and 6 bases, leaving 12 bases between them. The CDR3, from cysteine to phenylalanine, totals 12 residues. Of the read, only the CDR3 DNA is kept; its 36 bases are in frame from base 1. CDR1 is given as SNHLY and CDR2 as FYNNEI, both from the germline V gene.